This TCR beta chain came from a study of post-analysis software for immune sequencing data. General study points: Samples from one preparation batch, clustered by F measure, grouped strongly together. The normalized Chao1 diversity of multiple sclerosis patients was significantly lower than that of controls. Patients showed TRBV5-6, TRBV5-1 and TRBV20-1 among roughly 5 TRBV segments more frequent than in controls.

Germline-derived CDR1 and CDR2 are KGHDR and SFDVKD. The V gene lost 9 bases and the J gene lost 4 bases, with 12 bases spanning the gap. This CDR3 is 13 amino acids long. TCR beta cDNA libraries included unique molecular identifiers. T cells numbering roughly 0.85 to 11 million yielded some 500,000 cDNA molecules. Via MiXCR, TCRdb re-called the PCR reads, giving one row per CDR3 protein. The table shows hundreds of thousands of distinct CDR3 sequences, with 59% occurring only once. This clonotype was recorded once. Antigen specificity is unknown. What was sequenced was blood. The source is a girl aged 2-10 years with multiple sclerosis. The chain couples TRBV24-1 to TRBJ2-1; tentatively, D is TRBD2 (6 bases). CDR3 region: CATGTEGYNEQFF. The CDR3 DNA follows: TGTGCCACCGGGACGGAGGGGTACAATGAGCAGTTCTTC.